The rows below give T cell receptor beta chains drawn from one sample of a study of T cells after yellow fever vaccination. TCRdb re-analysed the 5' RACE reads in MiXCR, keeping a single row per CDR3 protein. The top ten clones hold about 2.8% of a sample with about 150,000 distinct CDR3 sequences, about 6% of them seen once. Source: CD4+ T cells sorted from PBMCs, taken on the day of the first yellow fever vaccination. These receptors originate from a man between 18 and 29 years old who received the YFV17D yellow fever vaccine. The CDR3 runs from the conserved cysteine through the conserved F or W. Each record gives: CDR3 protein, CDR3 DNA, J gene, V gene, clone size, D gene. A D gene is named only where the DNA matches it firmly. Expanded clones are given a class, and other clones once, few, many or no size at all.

CDR3: CASSPGAYYGYTF
DNA: TGTGCCAGCAGCCCCGGGGCTTACTATGGCTACACCTTC
J: TRBJ1-2
V: TRBV7-3
size: many
D: NA

CDR3: CASSPPWGQGPSGANVLTF
DNA: TGTGCCAGCTCACCACCGTGGGGACAGGGGCCCTCTGGGGCCAACGTCCTGACTTTC
J: TRBJ2-6
V: TRBV18
size: many
D: TRBD1

CDR3: CASSQGGRSRPGDTQYF
DNA: TGCGCCAGCAGCCAGGGCGGTCGGTCAAGGCCGGGAGATACGCAGTATTTT
J: TRBJ2-3
V: TRBV4-3
size: NA
D: NA

CDR3: CASSPGQGVTGELFF
DNA: TGTGCCAGCAGCCCGGGACAGGGAGTGACCGGGGAGCTGTTTTTT
J: TRBJ2-2
V: TRBV11-2
size: many
D: TRBD1

CDR3: CSARRQGATGELFF
DNA: TGCAGTGCTAGACGCCAGGGGGCCACCGGGGAGCTGTTTTTT
J: TRBJ2-2
V: TRBV20-1
size: NA
D: TRBD1

CDR3: CASSRDRSSYNEQFF
DNA: TGTGCCAGCTCACGGGACAGAAGCTCCTACAATGAGCAGTTCTTC
J: TRBJ2-1
V: TRBV18
size: NA
D: TRBD1

CDR3: CASSPHGRGAFSYNEQFF
DNA: TGTGCCAGCAGTCCCCACGGACGGGGAGCCTTCTCCTACAATGAGCAGTTCTTC
J: TRBJ2-1
V: TRBV12-3/TRBV12-4
size: many
D: NA

CDR3: CASSLEGGDTQYF
DNA: TGTGCCAGCAGCTTGGAGGGGGGAGATACGCAGTATTTT
J: TRBJ2-3
V: TRBV5-5
size: many
D: NA

CDR3: CASSQTYSQGLEQYF
DNA: TGCGCCAGCAGCCAAACGTACTCACAGGGGCTCGAGCAGTACTTC
J: TRBJ2-7
V: TRBV4-3
size: few
D: TRBD1

CDR3: CASSSGTSQVTQYF
DNA: TGCGCCAGCAGCTCCGGGACTTCTCAGGTCACGCAGTATTTT
J: TRBJ2-3
V: TRBV5-1
size: many
D: NA

CDR3: CASSSLRTGASRYTF
DNA: TGTGCCAGCAGCTCCCTTCGGACAGGGGCTAGTCGCTACACCTTC
J: TRBJ1-2
V: TRBV7-9
size: few
D: TRBD1

CDR3: CASSQDGSSTDTQYF
DNA: TGTGCCAGCAGTCAGGACGGCTCTAGCACAGATACGCAGTATTTT
J: TRBJ2-3
V: TRBV12-3/TRBV12-4
size: many
D: NA

CDR3: CASSREPYEQYF
DNA: TGCGCCAGCAGCCGTGAACCCTACGAGCAGTACTTC
J: TRBJ2-7
V: TRBV5-1
size: many
D: NA

CDR3: CAISESKEGYGYTF
DNA: TGTGCCATCAGTGAGTCGAAGGAGGGCTATGGCTACACCTTC
J: TRBJ1-2
V: TRBV10-3
size: many
D: NA

CDR3: CASSAGELFF
DNA: TGTGCCAGCAGCGCCGGGGAGCTGTTTTTT
J: TRBJ2-2
V: TRBV7-6
size: many
D: NA

CDR3: CSASGGRATNEQFF
DNA: TGCAGTGCTAGCGGGGGCCGCGCTACCAATGAGCAGTTCTTC
J: TRBJ2-1
V: TRBV20-1
size: many
D: NA

CDR3: CASSPTGSGGTDTQYF
DNA: TGTGCCAGCAGCCCCACCGGGAGCGGGGGCACAGATACGCAGTATTTT
J: TRBJ2-3
V: TRBV5-4
size: few
D: TRBD2

CDR3: CASSSGADRIQPQHF
DNA: TGTGCCAGCAGCTCGGGGGCGGACCGTATTCAGCCCCAGCATTTT
J: TRBJ1-5
V: TRBV11-2
size: NA
D: NA

CDR3: CASSLYKMVQETQYF
DNA: TGTGCCAGCAGCTTATATAAAATGGTACAAGAGACCCAGTACTTC
J: TRBJ2-5
V: TRBV7-2
size: NA
D: NA

CDR3: CATSAWTGSDYGYTF
DNA: TGTGCCACCAGTGCCTGGACAGGGTCCGACTATGGCTACACCTTC
J: TRBJ1-2
V: TRBV24-1
size: many
D: TRBD1

CDR3: CASNREYQETQYF
DNA: TGTGCCAGCAACAGGGAGTACCAAGAGACCCAGTACTTC
J: TRBJ2-5
V: TRBV5-4
size: NA
D: NA

CDR3: CSDREYNYGYTF
DNA: TGCAGCGATCGAGAGTATAACTATGGCTACACCTTC
J: TRBJ1-2
V: TRBV29-1
size: NA
D: NA

CDR3: CASSSQGFEQFF
DNA: TGCGCCAGCAGCTCACAGGGCTTTGAGCAGTTCTTC
J: TRBJ2-1
V: TRBV5-1
size: few
D: NA

CDR3: CASTSSGGIGSAAEAFF
DNA: TGTGCCAGCACCTCGAGCGGAGGTATAGGTTCGGCGGCTGAAGCTTTCTTT
J: TRBJ1-1
V: TRBV12-3/TRBV12-4
size: few
D: NA

CDR3: CASSLGRSGSDYGYTF
DNA: TGTGCCAGCAGCTTAGGACGTTCAGGGAGCGACTATGGCTACACCTTC
J: TRBJ1-2
V: TRBV7-2
size: few
D: NA

CDR3: CASSSGLAGTDTQYF
DNA: TGCGCCAGCAGCTCTGGACTAGCGGGCACAGATACGCAGTATTTT
J: TRBJ2-3
V: TRBV5-1
size: few
D: TRBD2

CDR3: CASSPPGDNEKLFF
DNA: TGTGCCAGCTCCCCCCCTGGAGATAATGAAAAACTGTTTTTT
J: TRBJ1-4
V: TRBV18
size: many
D: NA

CDR3: CASSQRTEETQYF
DNA: TGTGCCAGCAGCCAGAGGACAGAAGAGACCCAGTACTTC
J: TRBJ2-5
V: TRBV5-5
size: many
D: NA

CDR3: CASSWRGVTDTQYF
DNA: TGTGCCAGCAGCTGGCGGGGGGTCACAGATACGCAGTATTTT
J: TRBJ2-3
V: TRBV7-8
size: many
D: TRBD2

CDR3: CASSYSFSAGENEQFF
DNA: TGTGCCAGCAGTTACTCTTTCTCTGCGGGCGAAAATGAGCAGTTCTTC
J: TRBJ2-1
V: TRBV6-5
size: few
D: NA

CDR3: CASSLGDRGYEQYF
DNA: TGCGCCAGCAGTCTCGGGGACAGAGGCTACGAGCAGTACTTC
J: TRBJ2-7
V: TRBV5-1
size: few
D: TRBD1

CDR3: CASRLTGETQYF
DNA: TGTGCCAGCAGACTCACGGGTGAGACCCAGTACTTC
J: TRBJ2-5
V: TRBV3-1
size: many
D: NA